One sample yielded the 2 T cell receptor beta chains listed below, sequenced in a study of control samples from healthy donors and cancer patients. Sequencing used immunoSEQ multiplex PCR; TCRdb keeps in-frame clones, though not all of them. The sample includes more than 150,000 clones, approximately 95% of them seen just once. Material for sequencing was blood. The origin of the receptors is a man between 18 and 29 years old in good health.

The J gene is TRBJ2-1, the V gene TRBV28, with TRBD1 as a possible D gene (5 bases). This CDR3 is 16 amino acids long. Germline lookup yields CDR1 MDHEN and CDR2 SYDVKM. V was clipped by 3 bases and J by 2 bases, with 14 bases between them. The CDR3 DNA reads as TGTGCCAGCAGTTTGTACGCAGGGAATACCTACAATGAGCAGTTCTTC. Its translation is CASSLYAGNTYNEQFF.

This clone was counted a few times. The V gene is TRBV19, the J gene TRBJ2-2, with no clear D. CDR1 and CDR2 (germline): LNHDA, SQIVND (reference sequence). V was cut by 6 bases and J by 2 bases, with 13 bases left in between. This CDR3 is 15 amino acids long. In nucleotides, the CDR3 is TGTGCCAGTAGGCAAACCCTAGGAAACACCGGGGAGCTGTTTTTT. Amino acids: CASRQTLGNTGELFF.